The 6 T cell receptor beta chains presented below share a single source sample, sequenced in a study of shared clonotypes between healthy human individuals. TCRdb keeps only in-frame clones here, not all; method: immunoSEQ multiplex PCR. The sample lists roughly 2.2 million clones; 92% were seen once. Sequences were obtained from naive CD4+ T cells from PBMCs. This sample's subset: CD45RA+ positively selected. These TCRs come from a man between 18 and 35 years old in good health. Some clones in this sample may be carry-over from other donors' samples.

The chain uses TRBV7-2 and TRBJ2-3, with 8 bases matching TRBD2. CDR3 length equals 15 residues. The germline gives CDR1 SGHTA, CDR2 FQGNSA. The V gene end was trimmed by 0 bases and the J gene end by 5 bases; junction bases not matched to a gene: 4. CDR3 nucleotide sequence: TGTGCCAGCAGCTTAGCTAGCGGGATTGTAGATACGCAGTATTTT. This gives the protein CASSLASGIVDTQYF.

The J gene is TRBJ1-3, the V gene TRBV5-3; D is ambiguous. TRBV5-3 is designated an ORF whose function remains uncertain. This CDR3 is built from 15 residues. V dropped 1 base and J dropped 4 bases, with 12 bases sitting between them. This CDR3 reads CARSLPSSPGNTIYF. The CDR3 DNA follows: TGTGCCAGAAGCTTGCCCTCTTCCCCCGGAAACACCATATATTTT.

The J gene is TRBJ2-1, the V gene TRBV5-4; TRBD2 agrees at 10 bases. The CDR3 sequence is 16 residues long. The trim removed 4 bases at V and 9 bases at J, leaving 13 bases unmatched. From germline, CDR1 is SGHNT and CDR2 YYREEE (reference sequence). The CDR3 nucleotides are TGTGCCAGCAGCGAGAGCGGGAGGGGCCCCGATGGTGAGCAGTTCTTC. As protein: CASSESGRGPDGEQFF. Looking up the rest from reference TRBV5-4 and TRBJ2-1 gives the full variable domain: ETGVTQSPTHLIKTRGQQVTLRCSSQSGHNTVSWYQQALGQGPQFIFQYYREEENGRGNFPPRFSGLQFPNYSSELNVNALELDDSALYLCASSESGRGPDGEQFFGPGTRLTVL.

Of note for this clone: Other DNA variants within this sample encode the same CDR3. V usage is TRBV11-2 and J usage is TRBJ2-5; 8 bases fit TRBD2. CDR1 SGHAT and CDR2 FQNNGV come from the germline V gene. This CDR3 is built from 14 residues. The V and J ends lost 3 bases and 1 base, in that order; junction bases with no gene match: 1. CDR3 sequence reads: CASSFTSGQETQYF. CDR3 nucleotides: TGTGCCAGCAGCTTCACTAGCGGCCAAGAGACCCAGTACTTC.

This clone was found a few times. The rearrangement uses TRBV28 and TRBJ2-7, with a possible D match to TRBD1 (6 bases). V lost 8 bases to trimming and J lost 0 bases, with 17 bases between them. There are 15 residues in the CDR3. Germline CDR1 and CDR2: MDHEN and SYDVKM. The CDR3 bases are TGTGCCAGCCTAGGGGGAGACTCGAGCTCCTACGAGCAGTACTTC. Its translation is CASLGGDSSSYEQYF.

This clone was found a few times. The J gene is TRBJ1-5, the V gene TRBV7-9; no firm D call. The germline CDR1 and CDR2 sequences are SEHNR and FQNEAQ (reference sequence). This CDR3 spans 16 amino acids. V was clipped by 5 bases and J by 2 bases, with 16 bases between them. The CDR3 loop is CASSPLPRRGNQPQHF. The CDR3 DNA follows: TGTGCCAGCAGCCCTCTGCCACGCCGCGGCAATCAGCCCCAGCATTTT.